These 17 T cell receptor beta chains originate from one sample sequenced in a study of blood T cell repertoires in COVID-19. Only in-frame clones appear in the TCRdb table, and some are missing; sequencing was by immunoSEQ multiplex PCR. The table includes 200,000 to 300,000 clones, more than 65% detected once. Material for sequencing was peripheral blood. The receptors derive from a man in his forties or fifties who had recovered from COVID-19.

The CDR3 DNA follows: TGTGCCAGCAGCCAAGACGTTTCTAGCGGGGTCTACGAGCAGTACTTC. Its translation: CASSQDVSSGVYEQYF. The gene calls are TRBV3-1 (or the pseudogene TRBV3-2) and TRBJ2-7, with TRBD2 identical over 9 bases. The CDR3 runs to 16 residues. V lost 0 bases, J lost 3 bases, and 6 bases stayed unmatched. Germline-derived CDR1 and CDR2 are LGHDT and YNNKEL (reference sequence).

The J gene is TRBJ1-1, the V gene TRBV19; D possibly corresponds to TRBD1 (5 bases). The V gene's germline CDR1 is LNHDA and CDR2 SQIVND (reference sequence). The CDR3 contains 13 residues. V dropped 2 bases and J dropped 3 bases, with 7 bases sitting between them. Written as DNA, the CDR3 is TGTGCCAGTAGTATACCAGGGTACACTGAAGCTTTCTTT. It codes for CASSIPGYTEAFF.

The chain joins TRBV19 to TRBJ1-4; unclear D gene. The germline gives CDR1 LNHDA, CDR2 SQIVND (reference sequence). Trimming removed 6 bases at V and 0 bases at J, with 20 bases between. CDR3 size: 18 residues. The CDR3 is CASSPRWAVVSTNEKLFF. CDR3 nucleotide sequence: TGTGCCAGTAGCCCCCGATGGGCAGTAGTGTCAACTAATGAAAAACTGTTTTTT. Filled out from reference TRBV19 and TRBJ1-4, the complete variable domain reads DGGITQSPKYLFRKEGQNVTLSCEQNLNHDAMYWYRQDPGQGLRLIYYSQIVNDFQKGDIAEGYSVSREKKESFPLTVTSAQKNPTAFYLCASSPRWAVVSTNEKLFFGSGTQLSVL.

The chain carries TRBV19 and TRBJ2-7; TRBD2 matches at 9 bases. With V trimmed by 6 bases and J by 6 bases, 9 bases remained unmatched. The CDR3 covers 14 residues. Germline V lookup: CDR1 LNHDA, CDR2 SQIVND (reference sequence). The CDR3 DNA sequence: TGTGCCAGTAGCCCGGGACTAGCATCTGCCGAGCAGTACTTC. Translated, it gives CASSPGLASAEQYF.

The rearrangement links TRBV11-2 to TRBJ1-4; TRBD1 is a possible D gene (6 bases). CDR1 is SGHAT and CDR2 is FQNNGV in the germline V gene. The V gene lost 0 bases and the J gene lost 4 bases, with 15 bases spanning the gap. CDR3 length: 17 residues. The CDR3 sequence: CASSLEFRGHVNEKLFF. CDR3 DNA: TGTGCCAGCAGCTTAGAGTTTCGGGGACATGTTAATGAAAAACTGTTTTTT.

V gene TRBV5-4 combines with J gene TRBJ2-7; 13 nucleotides agree with TRBD2. This CDR3 spans 15 amino acids. Germline trimming cut 3 bases from V and 5 bases from J; bases unmatched to any gene: 5. CDR1 is SGHNT and CDR2 is YYREEE in the germline V gene (reference sequence). The CDR3 nucleotides are TGTGCCAGCAGCTCAAGACTAGCGGGAGGAAACGAGCAGTACTTC. It is translated as CASSSRLAGGNEQYF.

This chain uses TRBV6-5 with TRBJ1-1, with D possibly being TRBD1 (6 bases). The germline V and J ends were trimmed by 10 bases and 8 bases, with 20 bases remaining between them. CDR3 length equals 13 residues. Looked up from germline, CDR1 is MNHEY and CDR2 is SVGAGI. The CDR3 reads CATRGGRTGEAFF. As DNA, the CDR3 is TGTGCCACCCGAGGGGGTAGGACGGGCGAAGCTTTCTTT.

The chain carries TRBV5-1 and TRBJ1-1; TRBD1 agrees at 9 bases. V was clipped by 2 bases and J by 4 bases; unmatched bases: 9. Germline CDR1 and CDR2: SGHRS and YFSETQ. CDR3 length: 16 residues. The DNA of the CDR3 is TGCGCCAGCAGCTTCCTACAGGGGGCGAGGGGCACTGAAGCTTTCTTT. Translating gives CASSFLQGARGTEAFF.

This chain connects TRBV5-6 to TRBJ1-2; the D gene is possibly TRBD1 (6 bases). The CDR3 is made up of 13 amino acids. Germline CDR1 and CDR2: SGHDT and YYEEEE. V was cut by 4 bases and J by 3 bases, with 10 bases left in between. The CDR3 loop reads CASSKQGYYGYTF. CDR3 sequence (DNA): TGTGCCAGCAGCAAACAGGGCTACTATGGCTACACCTTC. The whole variable domain, filled in from reference TRBV5-6 and TRBJ1-2, reads DAGVTQSPTHLIKTRGQQVTLRCSPKSGHDTVSWYQQALGQGPQFIFQYYEEEERQRGNFPDRFSGHQFPNYSSELNVNALLLGDSALYLCASSKQGYYGYTFGSGTRLTVV.

The V call is TRBV11-2, the J call TRBJ2-3; unclear D gene. V was trimmed by 1 base and J by 0 bases, leaving 17 bases between them. CDR1 and CDR2 (germline): SGHAT, FQNNGV. CDR3 size: 18 residues. The CDR3 region is CASSLVATSYLSTDTQYF. The CDR3 DNA sequence: TGTGCCAGCAGCTTAGTCGCTACCTCCTACCTAAGCACAGATACGCAGTATTTT.

CDR3 sequence reads: CASSIFTVGLSDYGYTF. The DNA of the CDR3 is TGTGCCAGTAGTATTTTCACTGTGGGGCTCTCGGACTATGGCTACACCTTC. The V and J genes are TRBV19 and TRBJ1-2; possible D gene TRBD1, 5 bases. The germline V and J ends were trimmed by 3 bases and 3 bases, with 20 bases remaining between them. CDR1 is LNHDA and CDR2 is SQIVND in the germline V gene (reference sequence). The CDR3 sequence is 17 residues long.

This CDR3 is CASSFPSEKLFF. CDR3 DNA: TGTGCCAGCAGTTTCCCGAGTGAAAAACTGTTTTTT. The gene calls are TRBV6-6 and TRBJ1-4, with D hard to call. The V gene's germline CDR1 is MNHNY and CDR2 SVGAGI (reference sequence). Trimming took off 4 bases at V and 7 bases at J, with 7 bases between the two ends. The length of the CDR3 is 12 residues.

CDR3 sequence: CAISDGTGVDTIYF. DNA of the CDR3: TGTGCCATCAGTGACGGGACAGGTGTTGACACCATATATTTT. The rearrangement uses TRBV10-3 and TRBJ1-3, with TRBD1 matching 8 bases. J was trimmed by 8 bases and V by 3 bases; bases with no gene match: 6. This CDR3 has 14 residues. In germline, CDR1 is ENHRY, CDR2 SYGVKD.

The J gene is TRBJ1-3, the V gene TRBV25-1, with 7 bases fitting TRBD1. The CDR3 spans 14 residues. The V and J ends lost 2 bases and 3 bases, in that order; junction bases with no gene match: 1. Germline CDR1 reads MGHDK; CDR2 reads SYGVNS. The chain's CDR3 is CASSEAGGGNTIYF. The CDR3 DNA is TGTGCCAGCAGTGAAGCAGGGGGTGGAAACACCATATATTTT.

This chain links TRBV11-3 with TRBJ1-1; no clear D gene. The CDR3 runs to 14 residues. V lost 1 base and J lost 1, with 7 bases in between. Per germline, CDR1 SGHNT and CDR2 YENEEA. As DNA, the CDR3 is TGTGCCAGCAGCTTAGTTGCGGGGAACACTGAAGCTTTCTTT. The encoded protein is CASSLVAGNTEAFF.

The V and J genes are TRBV5-1 and TRBJ1-2; 8 positions match TRBD1. V shed 6 bases, J shed 3 bases, and the junction held 7 bases outside the gene matches. This CDR3 comprises 14 residues. Germline V gene data show CDR1 as SGHRS and CDR2 as YFSETQ. CDR3: CASTPSDRDYGYTF. The CDR3 nucleotides read TGCGCCAGCACCCCTTCGGACAGGGACTATGGCTACACCTTC.

V usage is TRBV6-2 or TRBV6-3 and J usage is TRBJ2-3, with 9 bases identical to TRBD1. J lost 7 bases, V lost 0 bases, and 8 bases had no gene match. Germline loops: CDR1 MNHEY, CDR2 SVGEGT. CDR3 length equals 16 residues. The CDR3 region has the DNA TGTGCCAGCAGTTACTCGCGGGACAGGGTACGAAATACGCAGTATTTT. Amino acids: CASSYSRDRVRNTQYF.